This is a list of T cell receptor beta chains from one sample in a study of shared clonotypes between healthy human individuals. The assay was immunoSEQ multiplex PCR, and TCRdb's table has in-frame clones only and misses some. The table records about 1.1 million clones, about four fifths of them present only once. The sample taken for sequencing was memory CD4+ T cells from PBMCs. Receptor source: a man between 18 and 35 years old in good health. Some clones in this sample may be carry-over from other donors' samples. CDR3s leave out the opening cysteine and the closing phenylalanine or tryptophan.

V gene	J gene	CDR3 protein
TRBV4-1	TRBJ1-1	ASSGIGQAHLNTEAF
TRBV7-3	TRBJ2-2	ASSLTGQNTGELF
TRBV18	TRBJ1-1	ASSSEQGNTEAF
TRBV7-3	TRBJ2-5	ASAPGAQETQY
TRBV29-1	TRBJ1-5	SVVMTVLSGPQH
TRBV18	TRBJ1-5	ASSADDGGSQH
TRBV5-1	TRBJ2-7	ASSLDSGPYEQY
TRBV7-6	TRBJ2-1	ASSQDSSEQF
TRBV6-6	TRBJ2-5	ASSYSGQGWETQY
TRBV7-2	TRBJ1-3	ASSLGWISGNTIY
TRBV7-9	TRBJ2-6	ASSSSRISGANVLT
TRBV19	TRBJ2-2	ASSTPQGLIAGELF
TRBV6-5	TRBJ2-2	ASSTLGGLSGELF
TRBV6-5	TRBJ1-2	ASSYNRGNDGYT
TRBV7-9	TRBJ2-5	ASSFVASGVPYQETQY
TRBV11-2	TRBJ1-2	ASSPGAQESNYGYT
TRBV6-1	TRBJ2-2	ASERGAPDTGELF
TRBV6-6	TRBJ2-5	ASSYGTPRSFQY
TRBV19	TRBJ1-1	ASKGIQRIEAF
TRBV15	TRBJ1-5	ATSRLRQSTQPQH
TRBV5-6	TRBJ1-2	ASSLAKGYGYT
TRBV2	TRBJ2-3	ASSLGASGGRETDTQY
TRBV7-8	TRBJ2-3	ASSLSPGPGADTQY
TRBV7-9	TRBJ2-7	ASSLAGNGVEQY
TRBV5-6	TRBJ2-7	ASSPLGTGIIEQY
TRBV28	TRBJ1-3	ASRETGSSGNTIY
TRBV28	TRBJ1-2	ASSLADYGYT
TRBV19	TRBJ2-1	ASSMFEVNEQF
TRBV28	TRBJ2-7	ASSPTSGSRVKY
TRBV10-3	TRBJ2-7	AISEGSTGYEQY
TRBV6-5	TRBJ1-6	ASSPTPIGSSPLH
TRBV2	TRBJ2-3	ASTQLAAQY
TRBV2	TRBJ2-7	ASSGTGGQKSEQY
TRBV28	TRBJ2-7	ASSLAGGPQY
TRBV10-3	TRBJ2-6	AISNDRGDSGANVLT
TRBV11-2	TRBJ1-4	ASSKSTYPEKLF
TRBV5-1	TRBJ1-5	ASSLGGQGGNQPQH
TRBV7-2	TRBJ1-4	ASSSTGGPTGEKLF
TRBV19	TRBJ1-5	GGSNRGGNQPQH